This passage covers 13 T cell receptor beta chains from one sample sequenced in a study of shared clonotypes between healthy human individuals. The protocol was immunoSEQ multiplex PCR, while the TCRdb copy is restricted to in-frame clones and leaves out a portion. Here the sample spans 950,000 to 1,200,000 clones, 70% to 85% being singletons. The sample taken for sequencing was memory CD4+ T cells from PBMCs. The subset is: CD45RA-negative fraction. The origin of the receptors is a man aged 18 to 35 in good health. Some clones in this sample may be carry-over from other donors' samples.

The chain employs TRBV7-3 and TRBJ1-1; 7 nucleotides agree with TRBD1. V was pared by 6 bases and J by 3 bases, with 4 bases of the junction left unmatched. Germline V gene data show CDR1 as SGHTA and CDR2 as FQGTGA. The CDR3 has 13 residues. CDR3 bases: TGTGCCAGCAGTAAACAGGGGTACACTGAAGCTTTCTTT. This translates into CASSKQGYTEAFF.

The chain links TRBV28 to TRBJ1-4; the match to TRBD1 covers 9 bases. Per the germline V gene, CDR1 is MDHEN and CDR2 is SYDVKM. The CDR3 runs to 14 residues. V was pared by 7 bases and J by 7 bases, with 7 bases of the junction left unmatched. CDR3 DNA: TGTGCCAGCAAAACGGGGACAGGGCTTGAAAAACTGTTTTTT. Protein product: CASKTGTGLEKLFF.

The V call is TRBV7-3, the J call TRBJ1-1; D gene uncertain. The CDR3 runs 13 residues. Germline values: CDR1 SGHTA, CDR2 FQGTGA. Trimming shortened V by 5 bases and J by 1 base, and 8 bases separated the two germline ends. The CDR3 DNA sequence: TGTGCCAGCAGCACCAGTAGGAACACTGAAGCTTTCTTT. Translated, it gives CASSTSRNTEAFF.

The V call is TRBV28, the J call TRBJ1-4; D uncertain. Per the germline V gene, CDR1 is MDHEN and CDR2 is SYDVKM. Trimming removed 5 bases from V and 2 bases from J, with 6 bases in between. There are 13 residues in the CDR3. The CDR3 here is CASSPHTNEKLFF. The CDR3 DNA sequence: TGTGCCAGCAGTCCCCATACTAATGAAAAACTGTTTTTT.

The chain joins TRBV30 to TRBJ2-5; 12 bases agree with TRBD2. Germline V gives CDR1 GTSNPN, CDR2 SVGIG (reference sequence). CDR3 length equals 17 residues. Losses at the gene ends were 5 bases for V and 5 bases for J; bases not matched to a gene: 15. The CDR3 sequence: CAWAQGASGRAIETQYF. The CDR3 region has the DNA TGTGCCTGGGCCCAGGGGGCTAGCGGGAGGGCCATTGAGACCCAGTACTTC.

The chain uses TRBV6-1 and TRBJ2-5; 7 bases agree with TRBD2. The CDR3 consists of 14 residues. The V gene end was trimmed by 0 bases and the J gene end by 5 bases; junction bases not matched to a gene: 3. Per germline, CDR1 MNHNS and CDR2 SASEGT. The DNA of the CDR3 is TGTGCCAGCAGTGAAGCGACTAGCATGGAGACCCAGTACTTC. Its translation: CASSEATSMETQYF.

The gene calls are TRBV10-3 and TRBJ1-1; 12 bases match TRBD1. This CDR3 contains 17 residues. Germline CDR1 ENHRY, CDR2 SYGVKD. V lost 0 bases and J lost 8; bases outside the gene matches: 10. The CDR3 bases are TGTGCCATCAGTGAGTCGACCTCCCGGGACAGGGGGCGGGAAGCTTTCTTT. As protein: CAISESTSRDRGREAFF.

The chain couples TRBV19 to TRBJ2-1; TRBD2 matches at 7 bases. J lost 0 bases, V lost 7 bases, and 6 bases had no gene match. The CDR3 is 15 residues long. In germline, CDR1 is LNHDA, CDR2 SQIVND (reference sequence). The CDR3 reads CASNEAGSSYNEQFF. DNA of the CDR3: TGTGCCAGTAATGAAGCGGGGAGCTCCTACAATGAGCAGTTCTTC.

Of note for this clone: The junction and the germline gene differ at one end; a read error may be behind it. J is TRBJ1-4 and V is TRBV20-1, with a tentative D call TRBD1 (6 bases). The CDR3 totals 11 residues. The V gene's germline CDR1 is DFQATT and CDR2 SNEGSKA (reference sequence). CDR3 amino acids: CSARGITDSGF. CDR3 nucleotide sequence: TGCAGTGCTAGAGGGATAACGGACAGTGGATTT.

The chain combines TRBV11-2 with TRBJ2-5; TRBD2 might be the D (5 bases). The CDR3 is 13 amino acids. Germline V gene sequence: CDR1 SGHAT, CDR2 FQNNGV. V was cut by 5 bases and J by 5 bases, with 12 bases left in between. CDR3 DNA sequence: TGTGCCAGCAGCCCAATAGCGATGGAGACCCAGTACTTC. Amino acid sequence: CASSPIAMETQYF.

This chain connects TRBV5-1 to TRBJ2-1; TRBD1 might be the D (5 bases). CDR1 is SGHRS, CDR2 YFSETQ, per germline. V gave up 3 bases and J gave up 6 bases, with 13 bases separating them. The CDR3 spans 14 residues. DNA of the CDR3: TGCGCCAGCAGCTACCTTACAGGTAGCAATGAGCAGTTCTTC. It translates to CASSYLTGSNEQFF.

Remarks on this clone: Other nucleotide sequences in the sample specify the same CDR3. The chain carries TRBV29-1 and TRBJ1-2, with D uncertain. Trimming took off 6 bases at V and 4 bases at J, with 12 bases between the two ends. CDR1 is SQVTM and CDR2 is ANQGSEA in the germline V gene. This CDR3 region has 12 residues. The chain's CDR3 is CSVARDAYGYTF. The DNA for the CDR3 is TGCAGCGTCGCCAGAGATGCCTATGGCTACACCTTC.

There are many counts of this clone. The chain uses TRBV11-1 and TRBJ2-7; TRBD2 agrees at 8 bases. Germline assignment: CDR1 SGHAT and CDR2 FQDESV (reference sequence). V lost 5 bases to trimming and J lost 2 bases; unmatched junction nucleotides: 11. CDR3 size: 16 residues. The CDR3 is CASSIPRASGPYEQYF. Here the CDR3 DNA reads TGTGCCAGCAGCATCCCCCGGGCTAGCGGGCCCTACGAGCAGTACTTC.